Presented here are 10 T cell receptor beta chains from one specimen sequenced in a study of OX40 agonist ivuxolimab in advanced cancers. Clones were sequenced by immunoSEQ multiplex PCR, and TCRdb holds only the in-frame ones, with some missing. This sample has 90,000 or so clones; approximately 92% occur once, and the top ten carry approximately 0.36%. The sequenced sample was CD4+ or CD8+ T cells sorted from blood, obtained in a trial of the OX40 agonist ivuxolimab. Receptors were obtained from an adult with an advanced solid tumor such as melanoma, head and neck, liver or kidney cancer.

The chain links TRBV5-1 to TRBJ1-2; D gene ambiguous. CDR1 and CDR2 from the germline V gene are SGHRS and YFSETQ. This CDR3 spans 15 amino acids. Trimming left V 0 bases short and J 4 bases short, with 13 bases between. CDR3 region: CASSLGRAEGYGYTF. The CDR3 DNA reads TGCGCCAGCAGCTTGGGGCGCGCGGAGGGCTATGGCTACACCTTC.

This clone was observed a few times. The chain is built from TRBV7-2 and TRBJ1-5; TRBD1 is a possible D gene (5 bases). The germline V gene encodes CDR1 SGHTA and CDR2 FQGNSA. V shed 5 bases and J shed 0 bases, with 20 bases lying between them. The CDR3 extends over 18 amino acids. CDR3 nucleotide sequence: TGTGCCAGCAGCCTCAGGGCCCAGGAATCCTATAGCAATCAGCCCCAGCATTTT. Protein sequence: CASSLRAQESYSNQPQHF.

V is TRBV6-6 and J is TRBJ2-7; D is ambiguous. V dropped 8 bases and J dropped 0 bases, with 5 bases sitting between them. This CDR3 spans 11 amino acids. CDR1 and CDR2 from the germline V gene are MNHNY and SVGAGI (reference sequence). CDR3 protein: CASANSYEQYF. CDR3 nucleotide sequence: TGTGCCAGCGCAAACTCCTACGAGCAGTACTTC.

The chain links TRBV30 to TRBJ2-7, with 9 bases fitting TRBD1. Trimming took 2 bases from V and 5 from J; bases not matched to a gene: 13. Germline assignment: CDR1 GTSNPN and CDR2 SVGIG (reference sequence). The CDR3 length is 16 residues. CDR3 residues: CAWSLPSTGGFDEQYF. CDR3 DNA sequence: TGTGCCTGGAGTCTTCCGTCGACAGGGGGTTTTGACGAGCAGTACTTC.

Worth noting for this clone: This specimen includes other DNA sequences encoding the same CDR3. The CDR3 spells CASSLARGQPQHF. In nucleotides, the CDR3 is TGTGCCAGCAGCTTAGCCAGGGGCCAGCCCCAGCATTTT. The rearrangement joins TRBV7-9 to TRBJ1-5; possible D gene TRBD1, 6 bases. The CDR3 spans 13 residues. The V gene lost 0 bases and the J gene lost 7 bases, with 7 bases spanning the gap. Germline V lookup: CDR1 SEHNR, CDR2 FQNEAQ (reference sequence).

J is TRBJ1-5 and V is TRBV19, with D perhaps matching TRBD1 (5 bases). The CDR3 runs to 17 residues. Per germline, CDR1 LNHDA and CDR2 SQIVND (reference sequence). Deletions cut 3 bases from V and 3 bases from J, with 18 bases between. The CDR3 coding sequence is TGTGCCAGTAGTATTGAAGGAGGGGCCCATCCCAATCAGCCCCAGCATTTT. Amino acid sequence: CASSIEGGAHPNQPQHF.

The chain links TRBV10-1 to TRBJ1-3, with D unresolved. The germline CDR1 and CDR2 sequences are WNHNN and SYGVQD (reference sequence). V lost 2 bases, J lost 3 bases, and 23 bases lay in between. There are 19 residues in the CDR3. DNA of the CDR3: TGCGCCAGCAGTGAGGGTTTAGGTCAGACCGAAAGGCTTGGAAACACCATATATTTT. Its translation: CASSEGLGQTERLGNTIYF.

The rearrangement links TRBV15 to TRBJ1-2; a weak D match, TRBD1 (5 bases). This CDR3 is 13 amino acids long. V shed 1 base and J shed 5 bases, with 8 bases lying between them. Germline-derived CDR1 and CDR2 are LNHNV and YYDKDF (reference sequence). The CDR3 region is CATSRGGEYGYTF. The CDR3 DNA follows: TGTGCCACCAGCAGAGGAGGGGAGTATGGCTACACCTTC.

This clone was counted a few times. The rearrangement uses TRBV15 and TRBJ1-4; D not certain. Germline V gene data show CDR1 as LNHNV and CDR2 as YYDKDF (reference sequence). The V end lost 5 bases, the J end lost 0 bases, and 13 bases lay between the germline ends. CDR3 length: 16 residues. CDR3 amino acids: CATSVLETATNEKLFF. The CDR3 DNA follows: TGTGCCACCAGCGTCCTAGAGACCGCAACTAATGAAAAACTGTTTTTT.

V and J are TRBV6-1 and TRBJ2-7; 9 nucleotides line up with TRBD1. Unmatched junction bases numbered 12, after V lost 7 bases and J lost 5 bases. The CDR3 extends over 15 amino acids. Germline lookup yields CDR1 MNHNS and CDR2 SASEGT. DNA of the CDR3: TGTGCCAGCACCACCGGGGGACAGGGCATTGACGAGCAGTACTTC. Protein product: CASTTGGQGIDEQYF.